This T cell receptor (beta chain) is from a study of CD8 T cells in Susac syndrome. After extraction with the RNeasy kit, about 0.45 to 1 ug of the RNA was reverse transcribed using random hexamers. TCRdb itself ran the immunoSEQ multiplex PCR reads through MiXCR, one entry per CDR3 protein. The data contain 180,000 or so distinct CDR3 sequences, around 94% of them singletons. Healthy donors served as age- and sex-matched controls. The CDR3 is made up of 13 amino acids. Germline V CDR1 and CDR2: MNHEY, SVGAGI. The trim removed 4 bases at V and 7 bases at J, leaving 0 bases unmatched. The sequencing input was CD4+ T cells from PBMCs. This chain uses TRBV6-5 with TRBJ2-7; 14 bases line up with TRBD2. The source of this sequence is a human donor in good health. CDR3 sequence (DNA): TGTGCCAGCAGTTGGACTAGCGGGGGGGAGCAGTACTTC. Its translation is CASSWTSGGEQYF.